This T cell receptor (beta chain) was identified in a study of vaccination and CD4 T cells after COVID-19. Study summary: For post-vaccine samples, collection took place a median about 72 days after dose two, ranging from 14 to 241. Study conclusions and caveats: In median terms, SARS-CoV-2-reactive clonotypes went from roughly 21 to 40, a nonsignificant rise.

Sequencing of DNA taken from cultured CD4+ T cells relied on the Oncomine TCR Beta short-read assay. MiXCR, run by TCRdb on the PCR reads, gives a single entry per CDR3 protein. Altogether 9,100 or so distinct CDR3 sequences are present, more than 20% being singletons, with the ten largest covering 20% to 25%. For this clonotype: Its specificity is unknown.

Stated treatment: approximately 11-day PBMC culture with coronavirus spike peptide pools or control peptides (ViraFEST assay). After expanding antigen-specific T cells with peptide pools, ViraFEST sequenced their TCRs. Culture of 1.5 million to 2 million PBMCs per well took place with approximately 9 IU/ml IL-2 and roughly 9.5 ug/ml peptide pools. Trimming left V 1 base short and J 2 bases short, with 9 bases between. CDR3 length: 14 amino acids. Germline CDR1 and CDR2: SGHAT and FQNNGV. This rearrangement joins TRBV11-2 to TRBJ2-7; the D gene is possibly TRBD2 (6 bases). This receptor was identified in a human donor with COVID-19. The sequenced sample was cultured CD4+ T cells from blood. The CDR3 sequence: CASSLGGGTYEQYF. In DNA, the CDR3 is TGTGCCAGCAGCTTAGGTGGGGGGACCTACGAGCAGTACTTC.